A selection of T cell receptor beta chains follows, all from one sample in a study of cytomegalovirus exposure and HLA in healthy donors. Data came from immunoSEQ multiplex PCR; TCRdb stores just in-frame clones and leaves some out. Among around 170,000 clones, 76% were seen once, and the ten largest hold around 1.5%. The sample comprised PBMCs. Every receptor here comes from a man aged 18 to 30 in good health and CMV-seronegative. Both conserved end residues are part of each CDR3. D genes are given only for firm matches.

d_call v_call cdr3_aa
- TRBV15 CATSKSSYNSPLHF
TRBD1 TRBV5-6 CASSYFPGQGYEKLFF
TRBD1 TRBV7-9 CASSSHRGASGTEAFF
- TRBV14 CASSQDPPGFSYEQYF
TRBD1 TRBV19 CASSSRQGDTEAFF
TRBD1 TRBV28 CASSLNRGPPNIQYF
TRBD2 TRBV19 CASRELAGGSTDTQYF
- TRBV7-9 CSSSLDLRTLGSNYGYTF
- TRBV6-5 CASAGRTFYGYTF
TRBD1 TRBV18 CASSRDRNQPQHF